These 18 T cell receptor beta chains were all obtained from the same sample, sequenced in a study of technical replicates of blood from several donors. Produced via immunoSEQ multiplex PCR; TCRdb's table is partial and in-frame only. The sample lists 50,000 to 65,000 clones; just under 90% were seen once. The sequencing sample was made of PBMCs. The receptors stem from a human donor in good health. Some clones in this sample may be carry-over from other donors' samples.

Comments on this clone: The junction differs from germline at one of its ends, possibly a read error. The genes are TRBV6-1 and TRBJ2-7; maybe TRBD2 (5 bases). This CDR3 is built from 14 residues. Germline V lookup: CDR1 MNHNS, CDR2 SASEGT. CDR3 amino acids: CASSEGLLSYEQYF. CDR3 in DNA: TGTGCCAGCAGCGAAGGACTTCTCTCCTACGAGCAGTACTTC.

This chain links TRBV11-2 with TRBJ2-1; a possible D gene is TRBD2 (5 bases). There are 15 residues in the CDR3. The V gene's germline CDR1 is SGHAT and CDR2 FQNNGV. V shed 1 base and J shed 9 bases, with 16 bases lying between them. The CDR3 nucleotides are TGTGCCAGCAGCTTAGTGATAGCGTACGGAGGTGAGCAGTTCTTC. Protein: CASSLVIAYGGEQFF.

The V and J genes are TRBV10-3 and TRBJ2-7; TRBD1 might be the D (6 bases). The CDR3 spans 13 residues. V was cut by 6 bases and J by 4 bases, with 13 bases left in between. CDR1 is ENHRY and CDR2 is SYGVKD in the germline V gene. The CDR3, as DNA: TGTGCCATCAGGGACAGATTGTCGTACGAGCAGTACTTC. Its protein is CAIRDRLSYEQYF.

The chain has TRBV18 and TRBJ2-7, with D tentatively TRBD2 (5 bases). The length of the CDR3 is 12 residues. Per germline, CDR1 KGHSH and CDR2 LQKENI. Trimming removed 5 bases from V and 6 bases from J, with 11 bases in between. CDR3 region: CASSGGPFEQYF. The CDR3 DNA reads as TGTGCCAGCTCAGGAGGCCCCTTCGAGCAGTACTTC.

The CDR3 sequence is CASSQDVGQGTDTQYF. The CDR3, as DNA: TGCGCCAGCAGCCAAGATGTGGGACAGGGCACAGATACGCAGTATTTT. This chain joins TRBV4-3 and TRBJ2-3; 8 bases agree with TRBD1. Germline CDR1 reads LGHNA; CDR2 reads YSLEER. After removal of 0 bases from V and 1 base from J, the junction contained 3 bases not matched to a gene. CDR3 length equals 16 residues.

The chain links TRBV30 to TRBJ2-7; 9 bases are a match to TRBD1. J was trimmed by 4 bases and V by 3 bases; bases with no gene match: 7. This CDR3 is 14 amino acids long. Looked up from germline, CDR1 is GTSNPN and CDR2 is SVGIG (reference sequence). Here the CDR3 reads CAWSRDRVSYEQYF. In DNA, the CDR3 is TGTGCCTGGAGCCGGGACAGGGTATCGTACGAGCAGTACTTC.

The chain has TRBV27 and TRBJ2-7; TRBD1 is a possible D gene (6 bases). V was pared by 5 bases and J by 2 bases, with 13 bases between. The CDR3 covers 14 residues. Germline lookup yields CDR1 MNHEY and CDR2 SMNVEV (reference sequence). The CDR3 is CASSTQGPPYEQYF. For the CDR3, the DNA is TGTGCCAGCAGTACACAGGGCCCCCCCTACGAGCAGTACTTC.

The rearrangement links TRBV10-3 to TRBJ2-2, with D unclear. This CDR3 has 15 residues. Between the trimmed V and J ends, which lost 3 bases and 0 bases, there was a span of 8 bases. Per germline, CDR1 ENHRY and CDR2 SYGVKD. Here the CDR3 DNA reads TGTGCCATCAGTGACGCGACAACGAACACCGGGGAGCTGTTTTTT. Translating it yields CAISDATTNTGELFF.

The J gene is TRBJ2-7, the V gene TRBV7-8; 8 positions match TRBD2. The CDR3 spans 15 residues. The trim removed 1 base at V and 3 bases at J, leaving 5 bases unmatched. Germline values: CDR1 SGHVS, CDR2 FQNEAQ. The CDR3 sequence is CASSLVSGGIYEQYF. Here the CDR3 DNA reads TGTGCCAGCAGCTTAGTGTCGGGGGGGATCTACGAGCAGTACTTC.

The chain combines TRBV7-2 with TRBJ1-1; 7 bases line up with TRBD1. V was pared by 4 bases and J by 6 bases, with 5 bases of the junction left unmatched. Germline V gene data show CDR1 as SGHTA and CDR2 as FQGNSA. The length of the CDR3 is 13 residues. The CDR3 DNA is TGTGCCAGCAGCTCAAAGGGGGCCGCTGAAGCTTTCTTT. Its protein product is CASSSKGAAEAFF.

This chain joins TRBV7-2 and TRBJ1-2; D remains ambiguous. The germline V gene encodes CDR1 SGHTA and CDR2 FQGNSA. Trimming stripped 2 bases from V and 4 bases from J, with 11 bases between. CDR3 length equals 14 residues. DNA for the CDR3: TGTGCCAGCAGCTTAAGACGGAGTAGCTATGGCTACACCTTC. This translates into CASSLRRSSYGYTF.

The chain recombines TRBV9 with TRBJ2-7; 9 nucleotides line up with TRBD2. Losses at the gene ends were 7 bases for V and 0 bases for J; bases not matched to a gene: 17. CDR1 is SGDLS, CDR2 YYNGEE, per germline. This CDR3 region has 18 residues. DNA for the CDR3: TGTGCCAGCCCCACCCAGCTAGCGGGATGTAATTACTCCTACGAGCAGTACTTC. It is translated as CASPTQLAGCNYSYEQYF.

The chain carries TRBV6-5 and TRBJ1-1; the match to TRBD1 covers 8 bases. V dropped 5 bases and J dropped 4; count of bases not matched to a gene: 6. CDR1 and CDR2 from the germline V gene are MNHEY and SVGAGI. CDR3 length: 14 residues. The CDR3 DNA sequence: TGTGCCAGCAGTCCCGGGACAGGAAGCACTGAAGCTTTCTTT. Protein sequence: CASSPGTGSTEAFF.

This chain links TRBV10-3 with TRBJ1-2; D call uncertain. This CDR3 is built from 15 residues. Trimming removed 3 bases from V and 3 bases from J, with 14 bases in between. Germline V gene data show CDR1 as ENHRY and CDR2 as SYGVKD. The CDR3 reads CAISDIFAADYGYTF. The DNA for the CDR3 is TGTGCCATCAGTGATATTTTTGCGGCGGACTATGGCTACACCTTC.

The chain is built from TRBV13 and TRBJ2-2; a possible D gene is TRBD2 (7 bases). Germline-derived CDR1 and CDR2 are PRHDT and FYEKMQ (reference sequence). This CDR3 is 16 amino acids long. V lost 5 bases and J lost 3, with 16 bases in between. The CDR3 loop reads CASSARGGADTGELFF. CDR3 DNA: TGTGCCAGCAGCGCCCGCGGGGGCGCCGACACCGGGGAGCTGTTTTTT.

V gene TRBV4-3 combines with J gene TRBJ2-5; no clear D gene. Germline assignment: CDR1 LGHNA and CDR2 YSLEER. V was shortened by 0 bases and J by 5 bases, with 7 bases between the two germline ends. This CDR3 comprises 13 residues. The CDR3 region has the DNA TGCGCCAGCAGCCAAGATTTTCGGGAGACCCAGTACTTC. This sequence encodes CASSQDFRETQYF.

CDR3 DNA: TGCGCCAGCAGTCCTGGGACAGACCAAGAGACCCAGTACTTC. It yields the protein CASSPGTDQETQYF. This sequence joins TRBV5-1 and TRBJ2-5; 7 bases fit TRBD1. This CDR3 has 14 residues. With 5 bases clipped from V and 0 bases from J, the junction kept 4 bases outside the gene matches. The germline V gene has CDR1 SGHRS and CDR2 YFSETQ.

A few counts support this clone. This chain connects TRBV4-3 to TRBJ2-7; maybe TRBD1 (6 bases). This CDR3 is built from 14 residues. Germline values: CDR1 LGHNA, CDR2 YSLEER. V gave up 0 bases and J gave up 2 bases, with 8 bases separating them. This CDR3 is CASSQDTGTYEQYF. In DNA form, the CDR3 reads TGCGCCAGCAGCCAAGATACAGGGACCTACGAGCAGTACTTC.